These 28 T cell receptor beta chains came from one sample sequenced in a study of vaccination and CD4 T cells after COVID-19. Sequencing of the DNA from cultured CD4+ T cells was carried out with the Oncomine TCR Beta short-read assay. TCRdb ran MiXCR on the PCR reads and lists one entry per CDR3 protein. The sample records approximately 15,000 distinct CDR3 sequences, 31% being singletons. Their target antigens are unknown. Treatment here: roughly nine-day PBMC culture with coronavirus spike peptide pools or control peptides (ViraFEST assay). Sequences were obtained from cultured CD4+ T cells from blood. These TCRs come from a human donor with COVID-19.

The V call is TRBV6-5, the J call TRBJ1-2; 9 nucleotides agree with TRBD1. The CDR3 loop spans 14 amino acids. V dropped 2 bases and J dropped 8; count of bases not matched to a gene: 6. Germline V gene sequence: CDR1 MNHEY, CDR2 SVGAGI. CDR3 sequence reads: CASSYGGTGRGYTF. DNA of the CDR3: TGTGCCAGCAGTTACGGCGGGACAGGGAGAGGCTACACCTTC.

The V call is TRBV7-9, the J call TRBJ2-2; D might be TRBD1 (5 bases). Germline CDR1 and CDR2: SEHNR and FQNEAQ (reference sequence). The CDR3 extends over 16 amino acids. Trimming shortened V by 1 base and J by 4 bases, and 13 bases separated the two germline ends. Written as DNA, the CDR3 is TGTGCCAGCAGCTTAGAAGCCGGACACTTCACCGGGGAGCTGTTTTTT. This translates into CASSLEAGHFTGELFF.

The V call is TRBV5-1, the J call TRBJ1-2; D gene unclear. The CDR3 runs 14 residues. With 6 bases removed from V and 2 bases from J, the gap between germline ends came to 14 bases. Germline CDR1 is SGHRS and CDR2 is YFSETQ. CDR3 sequence reads: CASNSGGTNYGYTF. CDR3 in DNA: TGCGCCAGCAACAGTGGCGGAACGAACTATGGCTACACCTTC.

This rearrangement joins TRBV9 to TRBJ1-5; TRBD1 matches 7 bases. Germline CDR1 is SGDLS and CDR2 is YYNGEE. The junction had 3 bases not matched to a gene; V was cut back by 3 bases and J by 3 bases. There are 14 residues in the CDR3. The CDR3 loop is CASSATGVNQPQHF. DNA for the CDR3: TGTGCCAGCAGCGCCACAGGGGTCAATCAGCCCCAGCATTTT.

This clonotype was counted only a few times. V and J are TRBV1 and TRBJ2-3; the DNA was not used to check the table's D call, TRBD2. TRBV1 counts as a pseudogene. This CDR3 spans 19 amino acids. CDR3 nucleotides: TGCACCAGCAGCCAAGATACCCTAGCGGGGGGGCTATTCACAGATACGCAGTATTTT. Translation gives CTSSQDTLAGGLFTDTQYF.

The chain couples TRBV15 to TRBJ1-1, with 8 bases fitting TRBD1. Germline trimming cut 5 bases from V and 5 bases from J; bases unmatched to any gene: 4. The germline CDR1 and CDR2 sequences are LNHNV and YYDKDF (reference sequence). The CDR3 has 13 residues. The CDR3 spells CATSLTGGTEAFF. As DNA, the CDR3 is TGTGCCACCAGCCTTACAGGGGGTACTGAAGCTTTCTTT.

The V call is TRBV2, the J call TRBJ2-7; TRBD1 or TRBD2 may be the D gene (6 bases each). CDR1 is SNHLY, CDR2 FYNNEI, per germline. The germline V and J ends were trimmed by 10 bases and 0 bases, with 19 bases remaining between them. The CDR3 covers 15 residues. The CDR3 DNA follows: TGTGCCACCGGTATGGGGGGCGACATCTCCTACGAGCAGTACTTC. This encodes CATGMGGDISYEQYF.

This sequence joins TRBV7-2 and TRBJ1-5; D gene uncertain. V lost 6 bases and J lost 0, with 12 bases in between. The CDR3 is 15 amino acids. From germline, CDR1 is SGHTA and CDR2 FQGNSA. The CDR3 region has the DNA TGTGCCAGCAGGAGAGGCGCGCATAGCAATCAGCCCCAGCATTTT. This translates into CASRRGAHSNQPQHF.

The sample holds a few counts of this clonotype. CDR3 nucleotide sequence: TGTGCCAGTAGTATAGCCACAGGAGCAACTAATGAAAAACTGTTTTTT. It translates to CASSIATGATNEKLFF. The V gene is TRBV19, the J gene TRBJ1-4; a possible D gene is TRBD1 (5 bases). Per germline, CDR1 LNHDA and CDR2 SQIVND (reference sequence). The V end was cut by 1 base, the J end by 0 bases, with 9 bases between. This CDR3 region has 16 residues.

This clonotype has only a few counts. The chain links TRBV6-1 to TRBJ1-6; D ambiguous. There are 15 residues in the CDR3. CDR1 MNHNS and CDR2 SASEGT come from the germline V gene. V lost 7 bases, J lost 4 bases, and 14 bases lay in between. The CDR3 region has the DNA TGTGCCAGCAAGGGAGCCCCTCCTTATAATTCACCCCTCCACTTT. Translation: CASKGAPPYNSPLHF.

The chain combines TRBV18 with TRBJ2-7, with TRBD1 matching 7 bases. Trimming cost V 0 bases and J 6 bases; bases outside gene matches: 5. The germline V gene encodes CDR1 KGHSH and CDR2 LQKENI. The CDR3 covers 14 residues. CDR3 nucleotides: TGTGCCAGCTCACCACCCAGGGACAGACGCGAGCAGTACTTC. Its translation is CASSPPRDRREQYF.

This clonotype has just a few counts. This chain connects TRBV20-1 to TRBJ1-2, with 7 positions matching TRBD1. CDR3 length: 14 amino acids. With V trimmed by 0 bases and J by 8 bases, 9 bases remained unmatched. Germline CDR1 is DFQATT and CDR2 is SNEGSKA (reference sequence). The CDR3 nucleotides read TGCAGTGCTAGAGAAGTGGAGGGGGCGGGGGGCTACACCTTC. This gives the protein CSAREVEGAGGYTF.

This clonotype has more than one count but fewer than ten. This chain connects TRBV27 to TRBJ1-2; D is undetermined. CDR3 length: 15 amino acids. The germline V and J ends were trimmed by 5 bases and 4 bases, with 17 bases remaining between them. From germline, CDR1 is MNHEY and CDR2 SMNVEV (reference sequence). The CDR3 DNA follows: TGTGCCAGCAGTCTCACATCAACTGGGCGCTATGGCTACACCTTC. Translating it yields CASSLTSTGRYGYTF.

The table lists this clonotype with a few counts. This rearrangement joins TRBV20-1 to TRBJ1-6; the match to TRBD1 covers 9 bases. The CDR3 is 13 residues long. Trimming took 4 bases from V and 7 from J; bases not matched to a gene: 2. Per germline, CDR1 DFQATT and CDR2 SNEGSKA (reference sequence). The CDR3 spells CSAIDRGNSPLHF. The CDR3 region has the DNA TGCAGTGCTATAGACAGGGGGAATTCACCCCTCCACTTT.

This clonotype was seen a few times. The chain links TRBV25-1 to TRBJ2-2; D gene ambiguous. Germline loops: CDR1 MGHDK, CDR2 SYGVNS. This CDR3 spans 14 amino acids. V was shortened by 4 bases and J by 5 bases, with 11 bases between the two germline ends. CDR3 sequence reads: CASSARTLTGELFF. CDR3 nucleotide sequence: TGTGCCAGCAGTGCCCGGACGTTAACCGGGGAGCTGTTTTTT. The full variable domain, rest sourced from reference TRBV25-1 and TRBJ2-2, is EADIYQTPRYLVIGTGKKITLECSQTMGHDKMYWYQQDPGMELHLIHYSYGVNSTEKGDLSSESTVSRIRTEHFPLTLESARPSHTSQYLCASSARTLTGELFFGEGSRLTVL.

This clonotype was counted between two and nine times. The chain combines TRBV6-1 with TRBJ2-5; TRBD1 agrees at 8 bases. The V segment lost 6 bases and the J segment 6 bases; nucleotides outside the gene matches: 6. CDR3 size: 13 residues. CDR1 is MNHNS and CDR2 is SASEGT in the germline V gene. CDR3 DNA sequence: TGTGCCAGCAGCCCAGGGGGCGCGAAGACCCAGTACTTC. Its protein is CASSPGGAKTQYF.

The chain joins TRBV6-1 to TRBJ2-7, with D maybe TRBD1 (5 bases). V was pared by 6 bases and J by 6 bases, with 18 bases between. Germline V gene lookup returns CDR1 MNHNS and CDR2 SASEGT. This CDR3 is built from 14 residues. CDR3 loop: CASSTRGYTIEQYF. The CDR3 nucleotides are TGTGCCAGCAGCACAAGGGGATATACCATCGAGCAGTACTTC.

The chain employs TRBV20-1 and TRBJ1-2; 7 positions agree with TRBD1. The V gene end was trimmed by 5 bases and the J gene end by 7 bases; junction bases not matched to a gene: 10. The germline V gene encodes CDR1 DFQATT and CDR2 SNEGSKA (reference sequence). This CDR3 is 13 amino acids long. The CDR3 bases are TGCAGTGCTGTCCCGGGACAGCGGCGTGGCTACACCTTC. Protein: CSAVPGQRRGYTF.

The genes are TRBV4-1 and TRBJ1-6, with D possibly being TRBD1 (6 bases). The germline V gene has CDR1 MGHRA and CDR2 YSYEKL. There are 17 residues in the CDR3. With 0 bases removed from V and 7 bases from J, the gap between germline ends came to 16 bases. In DNA form, the CDR3 reads TGCGCCAGCAGCCAAGAGGGTAGAGGGGGGAGGAATTCACCCCTCCACTTT. It translates to CASSQEGRGGRNSPLHF.

V gene TRBV6-4 combines with J gene TRBJ2-3; unclear D gene. Germline CDR1 is MRHNA and CDR2 is SNTAGT. The CDR3 consists of 13 residues. V was pared by 0 bases and J by 6 bases, with 7 bases between. Here the CDR3 DNA reads TGTGCCAGCAGTGACTCGACAAGGGATACGCAGTATTTT. Its protein is CASSDSTRDTQYF.

There are a few counts of this clonotype. The chain recombines TRBV6-5 with TRBJ2-3; D is possibly TRBD2 (5 bases). The CDR3 runs 16 residues. Trimming shortened V by 0 bases and J by 0 bases, and 10 bases separated the two germline ends. CDR1 and CDR2 (germline): MNHEY, SVGAGI. The CDR3 is CASSYSGLLSTDTQYF. The CDR3 DNA is TGTGCCAGCAGTTACTCTGGACTTCTTAGCACAGATACGCAGTATTTT.

This clonotype was counted between two and nine times. CDR3 sequence: CASRNTGGRGNQPQHF. The CDR3 nucleotides read TGTGCCAGCAGGAACACAGGGGGCAGGGGCAATCAGCCCCAGCATTTT. The chain combines TRBV6-4 with TRBJ1-5; TRBD1 aligns across 9 bases. Germline loops: CDR1 MRHNA, CDR2 SNTAGT. Unmatched junction bases numbered 8, after V lost 6 bases and J lost 2 bases. This CDR3 comprises 16 residues.

The chain has TRBV7-2 and TRBJ2-2, with 7 bases aligning to TRBD2. The V and J ends lost 4 bases and 7 bases, in that order; junction bases with no gene match: 6. CDR1 and CDR2 from the germline V gene are SGHTA and FQGNSA. This CDR3 spans 14 amino acids. For the CDR3, the DNA is TGTGCCAGCAGCTGGACTAGACTGGGCGGGGAGCTGTTTTTT. It specifies CASSWTRLGGELFF.

This clonotype was counted only a few times. The chain recombines TRBV20-1 with TRBJ2-2; maybe TRBD2 (6 bases). V lost 3 bases, J lost 2 bases, and 7 bases lay in between. Germline lookup yields CDR1 DFQATT and CDR2 SNEGSKA (reference sequence). This CDR3 spans 13 amino acids. The chain's CDR3 is CSASGGNTGELFF. Here the CDR3 DNA reads TGCAGTGCTAGCGGGGGTAACACCGGGGAGCTGTTTTTT.

The chain carries TRBV19 and TRBJ2-7; 7 bases align to TRBD2. The CDR3 loop spans 17 amino acids. J lost 2 bases, V lost 2 bases, and 12 bases had no gene match. Germline-derived CDR1 and CDR2 are LNHDA and SQIVND (reference sequence). CDR3: CASSISGSGGSPYEQYF. The CDR3 region has the DNA TGTGCCAGTAGTATAAGCGGGTCCGGGGGGTCGCCCTACGAGCAGTACTTC. The full variable domain, with the rest looked up from reference TRBV19 and TRBJ2-7, is DGGITQSPKYLFRKEGQNVTLSCEQNLNHDAMYWYRQDPGQGLRLIYYSQIVNDFQKGDIAEGYSVSREKKESFPLTVTSAQKNPTAFYLCASSISGSGGSPYEQYFGPGTRLTVT.

This clonotype was picked up a small number of times. V usage is TRBV20-1 and J usage is TRBJ2-5, with D possibly TRBD2 on 6 matching bases. This CDR3 spans 11 amino acids. Germline V gene lookup returns CDR1 DFQATT and CDR2 SNEGSKA (reference sequence). Trimming stripped 6 bases from V and 11 bases from J, with 16 bases between. In DNA, the CDR3 is TGCAGTGCAAACCGGAGGGGTGATCAGTACTTC. Translating it yields CSANRRGDQYF.

This clonotype was counted only a few times. This chain joins TRBV20-1 and TRBJ2-3, with D possibly called TRBD1 or TRBD2 (6 bases each). The CDR3 spans 15 residues. Germline CDR1 and CDR2: DFQATT and SNEGSKA (reference sequence). The V and J ends lost 6 bases and 3 bases respectively, with 19 bases between them. DNA of the CDR3: TGCAGTGCGGGGGGCGGCGGGGCTTTTACAGATACGCAGTATTTT. Its protein product is CSAGGGGAFTDTQYF.

This chain connects TRBV7-9 to TRBJ1-6; D may be TRBD1 (5 bases). The CDR3 runs to 14 residues. Germline V gives CDR1 SEHNR, CDR2 FQNEAQ (reference sequence). V was cut by 6 bases and J by 10 bases, with 16 bases left in between. The chain's CDR3 is CASSQDGGTSPLHF. Here the CDR3 DNA reads TGTGCCAGCAGTCAAGACGGCGGGACCTCACCCCTCCACTTT.